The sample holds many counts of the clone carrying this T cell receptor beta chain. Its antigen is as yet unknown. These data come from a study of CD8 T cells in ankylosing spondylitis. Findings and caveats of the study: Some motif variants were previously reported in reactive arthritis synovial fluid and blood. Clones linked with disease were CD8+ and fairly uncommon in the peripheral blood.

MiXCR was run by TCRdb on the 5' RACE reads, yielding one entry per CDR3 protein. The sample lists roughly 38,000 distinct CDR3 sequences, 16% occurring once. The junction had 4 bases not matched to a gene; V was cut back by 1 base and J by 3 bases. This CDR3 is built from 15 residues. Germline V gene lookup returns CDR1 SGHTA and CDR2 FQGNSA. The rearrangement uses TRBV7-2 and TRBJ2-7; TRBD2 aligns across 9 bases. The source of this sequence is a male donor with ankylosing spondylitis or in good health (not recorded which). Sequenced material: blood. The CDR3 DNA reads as TGTGCCAGCAGCTTAGAAGCGGGAGGTCGCTACGAGCAGTACTTC. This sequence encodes CASSLEAGGRYEQYF.